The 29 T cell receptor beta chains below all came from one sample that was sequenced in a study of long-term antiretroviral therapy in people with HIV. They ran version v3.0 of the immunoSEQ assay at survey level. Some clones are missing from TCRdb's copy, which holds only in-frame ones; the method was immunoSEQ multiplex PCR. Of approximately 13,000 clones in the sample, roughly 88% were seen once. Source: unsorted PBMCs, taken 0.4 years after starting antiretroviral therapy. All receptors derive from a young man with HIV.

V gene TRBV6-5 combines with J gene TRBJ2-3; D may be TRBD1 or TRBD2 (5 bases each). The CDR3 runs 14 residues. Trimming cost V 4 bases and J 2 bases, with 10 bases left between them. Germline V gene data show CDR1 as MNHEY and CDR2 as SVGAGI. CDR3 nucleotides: TGTGCCAGCAGTTGGGGGAACCCCACAGATACGCAGTATTTT. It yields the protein CASSWGNPTDTQYF.

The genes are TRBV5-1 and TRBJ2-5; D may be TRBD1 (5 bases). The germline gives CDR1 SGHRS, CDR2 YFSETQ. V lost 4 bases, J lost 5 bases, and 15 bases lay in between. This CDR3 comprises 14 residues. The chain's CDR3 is CASSPNGPGETQYF. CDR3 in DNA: TGCGCCAGCAGCCCCAACGGCCCAGGGGAGACCCAGTACTTC.

The DNA of the CDR3 is TGTGCCTGGAGTAATGGGTATTTTCGCCATGAGCAGTTCTTC. Translation: CAWSNGYFRHEQFF. V is TRBV30 and J is TRBJ2-1; D remains unclear. This CDR3 has 14 amino acids. V was clipped by 2 bases and J by 8 bases, with 16 bases between them. Germline V gene sequence: CDR1 GTSNPN, CDR2 SVGIG (reference sequence).

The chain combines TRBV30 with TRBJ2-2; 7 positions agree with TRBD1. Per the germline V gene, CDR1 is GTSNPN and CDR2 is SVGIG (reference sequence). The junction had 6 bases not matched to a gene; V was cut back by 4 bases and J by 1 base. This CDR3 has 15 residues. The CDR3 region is CAWTRQGENTGELFF. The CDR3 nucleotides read TGTGCCTGGACCAGACAGGGCGAGAACACCGGGGAGCTGTTTTTT.

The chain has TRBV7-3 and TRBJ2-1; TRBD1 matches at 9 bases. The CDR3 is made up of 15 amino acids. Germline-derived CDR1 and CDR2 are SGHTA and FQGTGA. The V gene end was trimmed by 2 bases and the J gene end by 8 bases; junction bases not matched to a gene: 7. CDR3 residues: CASSLGQGHGDEQFF. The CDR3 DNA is TGTGCCAGCAGCTTAGGACAGGGGCACGGCGATGAGCAGTTCTTC. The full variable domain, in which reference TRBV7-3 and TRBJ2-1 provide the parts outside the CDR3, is GAGVSQTPSNKVTEKGKYVELRCDPISGHTALYWYRQSLGQGPEFLIYFQGTGAADDSGLPNDRFFAVRPEGSVSTLKIQRTERGDSAVYLCASSLGQGHGDEQFFGPGTRLTVL.

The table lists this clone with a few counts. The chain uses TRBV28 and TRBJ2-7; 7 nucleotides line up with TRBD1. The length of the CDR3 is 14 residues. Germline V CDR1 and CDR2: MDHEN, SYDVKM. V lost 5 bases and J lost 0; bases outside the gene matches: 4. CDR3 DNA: TGTGCCAGCAGTGCTTGGGACAGCTCCTACGAGCAGTACTTC. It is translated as CASSAWDSSYEQYF.

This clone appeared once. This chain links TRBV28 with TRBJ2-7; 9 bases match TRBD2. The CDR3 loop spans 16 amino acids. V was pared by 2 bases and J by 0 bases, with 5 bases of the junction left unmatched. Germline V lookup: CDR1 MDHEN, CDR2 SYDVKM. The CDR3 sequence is CASSLGLAGPSYEQYF. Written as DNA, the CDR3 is TGTGCCAGCAGTTTAGGGCTAGCGGGGCCCTCCTACGAGCAGTACTTC. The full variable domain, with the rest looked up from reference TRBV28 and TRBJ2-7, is DVKVTQSSRYLVKRTGEKVFLECVQDMDHENMFWYRQDPGLGLRLIYFSYDVKMKEKGDIPEGYSVSREKKERFSLILESASTNQTSMYLCASSLGLAGPSYEQYFGPGTRLTVT.

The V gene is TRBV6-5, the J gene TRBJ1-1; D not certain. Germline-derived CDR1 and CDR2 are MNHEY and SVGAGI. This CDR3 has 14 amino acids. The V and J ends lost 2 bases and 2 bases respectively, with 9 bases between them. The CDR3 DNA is TGTGCCAGCAGTTACCGCCGGTCAAACACTGAAGCTTTCTTT. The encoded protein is CASSYRRSNTEAFF.

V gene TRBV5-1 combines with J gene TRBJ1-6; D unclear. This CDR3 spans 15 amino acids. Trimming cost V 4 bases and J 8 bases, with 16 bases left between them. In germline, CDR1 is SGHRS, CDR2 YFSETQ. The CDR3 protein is CASSPGSSGHSPLHF. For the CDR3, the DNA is TGCGCCAGCAGCCCCGGGTCTTCCGGGCATTCACCCCTCCACTTT.

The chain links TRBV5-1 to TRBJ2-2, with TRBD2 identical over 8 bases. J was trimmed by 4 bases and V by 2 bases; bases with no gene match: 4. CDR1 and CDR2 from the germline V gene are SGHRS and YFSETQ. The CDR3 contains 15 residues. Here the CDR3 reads CASSLVTSGTGELFF. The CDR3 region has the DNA TGCGCCAGCAGCTTAGTAACTAGCGGCACCGGGGAGCTGTTTTTT.

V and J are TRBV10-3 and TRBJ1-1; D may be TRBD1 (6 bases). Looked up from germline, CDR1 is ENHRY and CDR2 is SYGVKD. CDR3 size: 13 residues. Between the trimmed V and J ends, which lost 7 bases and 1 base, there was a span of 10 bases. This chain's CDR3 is CAITPTGNTEAFF. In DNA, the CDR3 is TGTGCCATCACTCCGACAGGGAACACTGAAGCTTTCTTT.

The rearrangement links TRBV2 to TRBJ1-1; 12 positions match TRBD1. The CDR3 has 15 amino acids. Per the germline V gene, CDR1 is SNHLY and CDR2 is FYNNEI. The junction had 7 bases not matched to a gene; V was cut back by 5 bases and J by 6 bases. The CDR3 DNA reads TGTGCCAGCAGTCCGGGACAGGGGGCTCTTTCTGAAGCTTTCTTT. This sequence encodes CASSPGQGALSEAFF.

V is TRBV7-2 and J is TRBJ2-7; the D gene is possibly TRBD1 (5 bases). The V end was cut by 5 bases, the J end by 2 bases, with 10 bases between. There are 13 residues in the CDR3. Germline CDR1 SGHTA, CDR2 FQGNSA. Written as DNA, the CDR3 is TGTGCCAGCAGCCGACCAGGGACCTACGAGCAGTACTTC. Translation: CASSRPGTYEQYF.

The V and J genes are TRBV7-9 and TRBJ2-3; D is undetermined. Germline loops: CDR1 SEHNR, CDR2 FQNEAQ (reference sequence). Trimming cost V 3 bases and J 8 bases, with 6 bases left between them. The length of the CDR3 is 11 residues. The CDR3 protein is CASSLDGTQYF. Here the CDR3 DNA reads TGTGCCAGCAGCTTGGATGGTACGCAGTATTTT.

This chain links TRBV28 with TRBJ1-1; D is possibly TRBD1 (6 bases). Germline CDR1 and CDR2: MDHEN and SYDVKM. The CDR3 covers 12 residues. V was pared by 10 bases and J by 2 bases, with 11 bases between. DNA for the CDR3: TGTGCCATCTTACAGGGAAACACTGAAGCTTTCTTT. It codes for CAILQGNTEAFF. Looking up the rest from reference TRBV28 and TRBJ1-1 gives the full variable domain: DVKVTQSSRYLVKRTGEKVFLECVQDMDHENMFWYRQDPGLGLRLIYFSYDVKMKEKGDIPEGYSVSREKKERFSLILESASTNQTSMYLCAILQGNTEAFFGQGTRLTVV.

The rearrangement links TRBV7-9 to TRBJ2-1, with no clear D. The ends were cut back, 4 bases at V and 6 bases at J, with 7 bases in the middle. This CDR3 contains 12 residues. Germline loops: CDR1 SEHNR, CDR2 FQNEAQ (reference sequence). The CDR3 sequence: CASSSMTNEQFF. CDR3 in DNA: TGTGCCAGCAGCTCAATGACCAATGAGCAGTTCTTC.

The CDR3 coding sequence is TGTGCCAGCAGTTACTATGAGACAGCGGCTAATGAAAAACTGTTTTTT. Protein sequence: CASSYYETAANEKLFF. The chain employs TRBV6-5 and TRBJ1-4; TRBD1 might be the D (5 bases). Germline V gene data show CDR1 as MNHEY and CDR2 as SVGAGI. The V end was cut by 1 base, the J end by 3 bases, with 12 bases between. The CDR3 is made up of 16 amino acids.

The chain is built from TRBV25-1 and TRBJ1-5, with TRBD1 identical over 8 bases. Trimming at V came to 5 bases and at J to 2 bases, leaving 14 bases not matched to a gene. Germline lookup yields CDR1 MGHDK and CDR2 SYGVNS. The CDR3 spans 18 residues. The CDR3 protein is CASSSGTGPGTCNQPQHF. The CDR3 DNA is TGTGCCAGCAGTAGTGGGACAGGCCCTGGGACCTGCAATCAGCCCCAGCATTTT.

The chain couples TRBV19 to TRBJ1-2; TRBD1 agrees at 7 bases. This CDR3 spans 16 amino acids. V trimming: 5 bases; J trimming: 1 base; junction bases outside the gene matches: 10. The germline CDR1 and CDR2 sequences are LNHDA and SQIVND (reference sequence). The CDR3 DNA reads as TGTGCCAGTAGTTTAGCGGGACAGATCATTAACTATGGCTACACCTTC. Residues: CASSLAGQIINYGYTF.

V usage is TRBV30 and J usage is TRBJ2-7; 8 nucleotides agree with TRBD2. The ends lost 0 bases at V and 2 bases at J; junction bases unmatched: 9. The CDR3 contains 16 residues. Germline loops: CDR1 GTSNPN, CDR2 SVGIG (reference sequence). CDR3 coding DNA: TGTGCCTGGAGTGTAGGGTTGGCGGGAGGTACCTACGAGCAGTACTTC. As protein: CAWSVGLAGGTYEQYF.

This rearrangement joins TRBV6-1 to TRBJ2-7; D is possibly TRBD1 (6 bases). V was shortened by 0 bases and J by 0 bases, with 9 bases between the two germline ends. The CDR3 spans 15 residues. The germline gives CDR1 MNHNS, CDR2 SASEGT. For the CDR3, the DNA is TGTGCCAGCAGTGAAGCAACAGGGAGCTCCTACGAGCAGTACTTC. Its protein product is CASSEATGSSYEQYF.

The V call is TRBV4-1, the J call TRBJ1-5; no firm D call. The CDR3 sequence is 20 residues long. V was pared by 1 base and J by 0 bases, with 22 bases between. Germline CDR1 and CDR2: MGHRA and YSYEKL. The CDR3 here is CASSQVYHRFASYSNQPQHF. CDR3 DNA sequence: TGCGCCAGCAGCCAAGTATATCACAGATTTGCCTCCTATAGCAATCAGCCCCAGCATTTT.

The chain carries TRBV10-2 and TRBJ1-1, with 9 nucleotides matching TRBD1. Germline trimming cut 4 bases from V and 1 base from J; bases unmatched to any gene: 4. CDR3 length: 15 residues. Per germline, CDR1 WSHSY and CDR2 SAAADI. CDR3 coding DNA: TGCGCCAGCAGTGGGATACAGGGGGCGAACACTGAAGCTTTCTTT. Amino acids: CASSGIQGANTEAFF.

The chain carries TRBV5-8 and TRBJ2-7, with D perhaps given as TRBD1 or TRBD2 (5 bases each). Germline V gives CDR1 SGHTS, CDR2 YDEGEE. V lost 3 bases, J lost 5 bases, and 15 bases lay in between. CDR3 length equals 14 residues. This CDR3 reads CASSSDSLGDEQYF. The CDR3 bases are TGTGCCAGCAGCTCAGACAGCCTGGGGGACGAGCAGTACTTC.

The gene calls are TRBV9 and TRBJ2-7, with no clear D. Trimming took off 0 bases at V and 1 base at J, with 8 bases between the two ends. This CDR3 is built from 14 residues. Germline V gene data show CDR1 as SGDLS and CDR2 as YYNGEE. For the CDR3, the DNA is TGTGCCAGCAGCGTAGACCCAGCTTCCTACGAGCAGTACTTC. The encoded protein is CASSVDPASYEQYF.

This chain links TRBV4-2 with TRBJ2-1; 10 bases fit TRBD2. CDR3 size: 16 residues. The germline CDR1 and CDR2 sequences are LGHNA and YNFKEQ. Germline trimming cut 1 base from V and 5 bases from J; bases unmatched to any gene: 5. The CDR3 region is CASSQGGLAVNNEQFF. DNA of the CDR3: TGTGCCAGCAGCCAAGGCGGACTAGCGGTTAACAATGAGCAGTTCTTC.

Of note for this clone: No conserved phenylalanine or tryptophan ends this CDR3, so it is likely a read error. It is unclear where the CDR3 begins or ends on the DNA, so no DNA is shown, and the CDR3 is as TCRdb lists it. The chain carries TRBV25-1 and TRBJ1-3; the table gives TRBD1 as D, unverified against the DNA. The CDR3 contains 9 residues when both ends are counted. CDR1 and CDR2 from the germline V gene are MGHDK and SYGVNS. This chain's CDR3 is CALRVAGPV.

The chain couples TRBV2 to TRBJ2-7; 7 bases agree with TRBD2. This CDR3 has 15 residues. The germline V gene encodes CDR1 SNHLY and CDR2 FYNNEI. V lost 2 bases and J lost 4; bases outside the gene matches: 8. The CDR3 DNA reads TGTGCCAGCAGTGAACCGGTGGGAGGGCGGTACGAGCAGTACTTC. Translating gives CASSEPVGGRYEQYF.

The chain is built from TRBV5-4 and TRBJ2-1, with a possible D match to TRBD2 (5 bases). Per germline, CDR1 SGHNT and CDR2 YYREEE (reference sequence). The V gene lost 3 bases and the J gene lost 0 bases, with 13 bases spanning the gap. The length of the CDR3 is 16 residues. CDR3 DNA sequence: TGTGCCAGCAGCTCACGGACGGGAAGCTCCTACAATGAGCAGTTCTTC. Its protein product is CASSSRTGSSYNEQFF.